The entry below describes one TCR beta chain. The antigen is undetermined. These data come from a study of cytotoxic CD8 clonotypes in ibrutinib-treated CLL. Study at large: Recorded responses included around 24 partial and 2 complete; following median approximately 68 months, approximately 15 stayed remitted and around 12 progressed.

Findings and caveats of the study: Clonality rose at ibrutinib response, held steady in sustained remission, and fell toward baseline at progression.

Clones were sequenced by immunoSEQ multiplex PCR, and TCRdb holds only the in-frame ones, with some missing. The sample lists roughly 40,000 clones, almost 70% occurring once. CDR1 is MGHDK and CDR2 is SYGVNS in the germline V gene. V was shortened by 3 bases and J by 16 bases, with 16 bases between the two germline ends. This CDR3 has 12 amino acids. The chain combines TRBV25-1 with TRBJ2-1; D is ambiguous. Sequencing used PBMCs, obtained after 12 months of ibrutinib treatment. The clonotype comes from a human donor with chronic lymphocytic leukemia. CDR3 amino acids: CASSDPLERIFF. CDR3 DNA sequence: TGTGCCAGCAGTGATCCCCTGGAACGGATTTTCTTC.